This T cell receptor (beta chain) came from a study of response to subunit inactivated influenza vaccine. To note about this clonotype: The antigen is undetermined.

Study-wide results and caveats: T cells newly recruited by each seasonal influenza vaccination are few, the authors suggested.

The CDR3 loop spans 14 amino acids. J was trimmed by 5 bases and V by 7 bases; bases with no gene match: 10. The V gene's germline CDR1 is SGHAT and CDR2 FQNNGV. MiXCR was run by TCRdb on the RT-PCR reads, yielding one entry per CDR3 protein. The table includes around 760,000 distinct CDR3 sequences, approximately 15% detected once. This rearrangement joins TRBV11-2 to TRBJ2-5, with 7 bases aligning to TRBD1. The sample here was PBMCs from blood, taken roughly 15 days before vaccination. The clonotype was recovered from a middle-aged man who received an inactivated influenza vaccine. The CDR3 here is CASTHDRVSETQYF. The CDR3 region has the DNA TGTGCCAGCACCCACGACAGGGTTTCGGAGACCCAGTACTTC. Drawing the rest from reference TRBV11-2 and TRBJ2-5, the complete variable domain is EAGVAQSPRYKIIEKRQSVAFWCNPISGHATLYWYQQILGQGPKLLIQFQNNGVVDDSQLPKDRFSAERLKGVDSTLKIQPAKLEDSAVYLCASTHDRVSETQYFGPGTRLLVL.